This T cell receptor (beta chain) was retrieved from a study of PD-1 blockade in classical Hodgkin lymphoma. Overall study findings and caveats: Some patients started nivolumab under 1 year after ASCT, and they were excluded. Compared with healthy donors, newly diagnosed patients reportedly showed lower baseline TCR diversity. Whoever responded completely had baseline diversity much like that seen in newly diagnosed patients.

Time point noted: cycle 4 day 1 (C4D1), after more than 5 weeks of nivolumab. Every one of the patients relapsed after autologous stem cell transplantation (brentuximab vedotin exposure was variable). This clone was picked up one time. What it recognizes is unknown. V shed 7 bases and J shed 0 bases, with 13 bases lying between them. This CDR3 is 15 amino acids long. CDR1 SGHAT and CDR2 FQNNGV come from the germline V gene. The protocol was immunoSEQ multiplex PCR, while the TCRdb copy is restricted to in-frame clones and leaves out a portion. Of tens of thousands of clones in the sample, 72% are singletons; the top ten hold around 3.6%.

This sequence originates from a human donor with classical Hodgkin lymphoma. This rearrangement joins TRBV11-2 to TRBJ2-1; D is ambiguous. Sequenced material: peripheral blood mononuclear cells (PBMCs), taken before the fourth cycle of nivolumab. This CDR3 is CASKGTGGSYNEQFF. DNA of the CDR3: TGTGCCAGCAAGGGAACTGGCGGCTCCTACAATGAGCAGTTCTTC.